One sample yielded the 10 T cell receptor beta chains listed below, sequenced in a study of blood T cells in healthy people across ages. For the second PCR, which ran for 7 to 11 cycles, a sample-barcoded 5' primer and a J-beta primer mix were used. TCRdb called the 5' RACE reads again in MiXCR, with one record for every CDR3 protein. The data hold 650,000 to 900,000 distinct CDR3 sequences, with approximately 65% observed a single time. Sequencing was performed on blood. These TCRs come from a man aged 25 to 40 in good health.

J is TRBJ2-1 and V is TRBV15; a possible D gene is TRBD1 (5 bases). The CDR3 spans 18 residues. Germline V gives CDR1 LNHNV, CDR2 YYDKDF (reference sequence). V shed 0 bases and J shed 1 base, with 16 bases lying between them. Here the CDR3 reads CATSRDRAGPVSYNEQFF. The DNA for the CDR3 is TGTGCCACCAGCAGAGATAGGGCAGGGCCCGTGTCCTACAATGAGCAGTTCTTC.

In this sample, this clonotype turned up once. CDR3 amino acids: CAITGARYNEQFF. The CDR3 bases are TGTGCCATCACGGGCGCACGCTACAATGAGCAGTTCTTC. This rearrangement joins TRBV6-6 to TRBJ2-1; no clear D gene. With 10 bases removed from V and 3 bases from J, the gap between germline ends came to 13 bases. This CDR3 region has 13 residues. Looked up from germline, CDR1 is MNHNY and CDR2 is SVGAGI (reference sequence).

The chain combines TRBV7-9 with TRBJ1-2, with D perhaps matching TRBD1 (6 bases). Per the germline V gene, CDR1 is SEHNR and CDR2 is FQNEAQ (reference sequence). V gave up 5 bases and J gave up 11 bases, with 15 bases separating them. The length of the CDR3 is 12 residues. The CDR3 DNA is TGTGCCAGCAGCCCAGGAGGGGGGGAGTACACCTTC. Translating gives CASSPGGGEYTF.

This chain joins TRBV11-2 and TRBJ1-2; D is ambiguous. Trimming pared 5 bases from V and 1 base from J, leaving 8 bases between. From germline, CDR1 is SGHAT and CDR2 FQNNGV. The CDR3 loop spans 13 amino acids. CDR3 in DNA: TGTGCCAGCAGCGGTGGCCTTAACTATGGCTACACCTTC. The encoded protein is CASSGGLNYGYTF.

The chain employs TRBV11-2 and TRBJ2-4; D is unresolved. Germline V gene sequence: CDR1 SGHAT, CDR2 FQNNGV. This CDR3 has 20 residues. Trimming stripped 3 bases from V and 2 bases from J, with 26 bases between. The CDR3 here is CASSFNVNIGIGLTKNIQYF. CDR3 in DNA: TGTGCCAGCAGCTTCAACGTGAATATCGGCATAGGGTTAACCAAAAACATTCAGTACTTC.

This sequence joins TRBV24-1 and TRBJ2-1; 12 bases are a match to TRBD1. V was clipped by 4 bases and J by 6 bases; unmatched bases: 6. Germline CDR1 KGHDR, CDR2 SFDVKD. This CDR3 comprises 16 residues. CDR3 DNA sequence: TGTGCCACCAGTGAACCGGGACAGGGGGCCGGCAATGAGCAGTTCTTC. This gives the protein CATSEPGQGAGNEQFF.

The J gene is TRBJ2-7, the V gene TRBV12-3 or TRBV12-4; D is possibly TRBD2 (6 bases). V was shortened by 6 bases and J by 2 bases, with 11 bases between the two germline ends. The CDR3 loop spans 13 amino acids. CDR3 coding DNA: TGTGCCAGCAGACCGGGACTTCCCTACGAGCAGTACTTC. Translated: CASRPGLPYEQYF.

The V gene is TRBV4-1, the J gene TRBJ2-5; D unclear. Germline V lookup: CDR1 MGHRA, CDR2 YSYEKL. V gave up 1 base and J gave up 5 bases, with 8 bases separating them. CDR3 size: 13 residues. The CDR3, as DNA: TGCGCCAGCAGCCAAGTCCTCGTGGAGACCCAGTACTTC. Protein: CASSQVLVETQYF.

This clonotype was counted between two and nine times. The chain recombines TRBV29-1 with TRBJ2-7; TRBD2 agrees at 11 bases. This CDR3 has 13 residues. Looked up from germline, CDR1 is SQVTM and CDR2 is ANQGSEA. V lost 4 bases, J lost 3 bases, and 2 bases stayed unmatched. The DNA for the CDR3 is TGCAGCGTTGCGGGGACTAGCGGCTACGAGCAGTACTTC. Translating it yields CSVAGTSGYEQYF.

The chain couples TRBV29-1 to TRBJ2-3, with TRBD1 as a possible D gene (5 bases). The germline V and J ends were trimmed by 1 base and 0 bases, with 11 bases remaining between them. CDR1 is SQVTM, CDR2 ANQGSEA, per germline. This CDR3 comprises 15 residues. CDR3 protein: CSVEAPRGSTDTQYF. As DNA, the CDR3 is TGCAGCGTTGAAGCCCCTAGGGGCAGCACAGATACGCAGTATTTT.